These 26 T cell receptor beta chains were sequenced from one sample in a study of cytomegalovirus exposure and HLA in healthy donors. The PCR ran on 60 Vbeta and 13 Jbeta primers. Clones were sequenced by immunoSEQ multiplex PCR, and TCRdb holds only the in-frame ones, with some missing. This table has about 200,000 clones, roughly 80% appearing once. The sequenced sample consisted of PBMCs. The receptors derive from a middle-aged woman in good health and CMV-seronegative.

V and J are TRBV30 and TRBJ2-1; 12 nucleotides match TRBD1. The V gene's germline CDR1 is GTSNPN and CDR2 SVGIG (reference sequence). The CDR3 length is 14 residues. V was pared by 5 bases and J by 8 bases, with 7 bases of the junction left unmatched. In DNA, the CDR3 is TGTGCCTGGGGGCCGGGACAGGGGGCCGATGAGCAGTTCTTC. It specifies CAWGPGQGADEQFF.

The rearrangement joins TRBV19 to TRBJ1-5; D is unresolved. The CDR3 spans 12 residues. CDR1 is LNHDA, CDR2 SQIVND, per germline (reference sequence). Trimming removed 5 bases from V and 6 bases from J, with 8 bases in between. The DNA of the CDR3 is TGTGCCAGTAGTCTCGAACTTCAGCCCCAGCATTTT. Its translation: CASSLELQPQHF.

This chain links TRBV28 with TRBJ1-1; D is perhaps TRBD1 (6 bases). There are 16 residues in the CDR3. V was clipped by 3 bases and J by 6 bases, with 20 bases between them. Germline assignment: CDR1 MDHEN and CDR2 SYDVKM. This CDR3 reads CASSLTTGGRVSEAFF. The CDR3 nucleotides are TGTGCCAGCAGTTTGACCACTGGGGGCAGGGTCTCTGAAGCTTTCTTT.

The V and J genes are TRBV5-1 and TRBJ2-1; 8 bases agree with TRBD1. V was clipped by 4 bases and J by 4 bases; unmatched bases: 7. From germline, CDR1 is SGHRS and CDR2 YFSETQ. The CDR3 length is 15 residues. The CDR3 DNA sequence: TGCGCCAGCAGCAACTCCGGGACAGGTTACAATGAGCAGTTCTTC. Translated: CASSNSGTGYNEQFF.

This clone was seen more than once but under ten times. The rearrangement joins TRBV27 to TRBJ2-2, with unresolved D. CDR3 length equals 14 residues. Trimming cost V 5 bases and J 4 bases, with 11 bases left between them. Germline lookup yields CDR1 MNHEY and CDR2 SMNVEV (reference sequence). The CDR3 loop is CASSPPRPTGELFF. The CDR3 DNA reads as TGTGCCAGCAGTCCTCCGAGGCCCACCGGGGAGCTGTTTTTT.

The gene calls are TRBV9 and TRBJ2-6; D unresolved. Trimming removed 7 bases at V and 4 bases at J, with 6 bases between. Germline lookup yields CDR1 SGDLS and CDR2 YYNGEE. The CDR3 consists of 12 residues. CDR3 bases: TGTGCCAGCCACTCCGGGGCCAACGTCCTGACTTTC. Encoded protein: CASHSGANVLTF.

V gene TRBV6-1 combines with J gene TRBJ1-2, with D possibly TRBD1 on 5 matching bases. This CDR3 region has 14 residues. The V gene lost 7 bases and the J gene lost 1 base, with 13 bases spanning the gap. Germline CDR1 and CDR2: MNHNS and SASEGT. The CDR3 spells CASIGHNLNYGYTF. In nucleotides, the CDR3 is TGTGCCAGCATCGGACACAACCTTAACTATGGCTACACCTTC.

The chain employs TRBV6-5 and TRBJ1-1; D unresolved. Trimming took 6 bases from V and 1 from J, leaving 15 bases between them. Germline V gives CDR1 MNHEY, CDR2 SVGAGI. The CDR3 consists of 15 residues. The CDR3 loop is CASRSLEVQNTEAFF. The CDR3 region has the DNA TGTGCCAGCAGGAGTCTTGAGGTTCAGAACACTGAAGCTTTCTTT.

CDR3 loop: CASSISGGPYEQYF. The CDR3 DNA follows: TGTGCCAGTAGTATATCCGGCGGGCCGTACGAGCAGTACTTC. The V and J genes are TRBV19 and TRBJ2-7, with D possibly matching TRBD2 (5 bases). The germline CDR1 and CDR2 sequences are LNHDA and SQIVND (reference sequence). CDR3 length equals 14 residues. V shed 2 bases and J shed 4 bases, with 12 bases lying between them.

V gene TRBV6-1 combines with J gene TRBJ2-7, with TRBD1 matching 7 bases. Trimming took 6 bases from V and 0 from J; bases not matched to a gene: 8. The CDR3 loop spans 15 amino acids. From germline, CDR1 is MNHNS and CDR2 SASEGT. DNA for the CDR3: TGTGCCAGCAGAGCTACAGGGGCGAGCTCCTACGAGCAGTACTTC. Amino acids: CASRATGASSYEQYF.

The chain employs TRBV10-1 and TRBJ2-5, with D unclear. Germline-derived CDR1 and CDR2 are WNHNN and SYGVQD (reference sequence). The CDR3 loop spans 13 amino acids. Trimming left V 3 bases short and J 5 bases short, with 10 bases between. Here the CDR3 DNA reads TGCGCCAGCAGTGACGGAGCTTCGGAGACCCAGTACTTC. This gives the protein CASSDGASETQYF.

This clone occurred once. V usage is TRBV6-5 and J usage is TRBJ2-1, with D hard to call. Germline V lookup: CDR1 MNHEY, CDR2 SVGAGI. There are 14 residues in the CDR3. Between the trimmed V and J ends, which lost 0 bases and 3 bases, there was a span of 6 bases. The CDR3 protein is CASSYSGSYNEQFF. CDR3 nucleotides: TGTGCCAGCAGTTACTCGGGCAGCTACAATGAGCAGTTCTTC.

The rearrangement links TRBV7-8 to TRBJ1-1; D unresolved. The CDR3 runs to 17 residues. Germline V gene lookup returns CDR1 SGHVS and CDR2 FQNEAQ. V was cut by 1 base and J by 8 bases, with 23 bases left in between. For the CDR3, the DNA is TGTGCCAGCAGCTTAGACTCTTTTCTTTCGGGTTCGGGAGAAGCTTTCTTT. Amino acid sequence: CASSLDSFLSGSGEAFF.

The rearrangement links TRBV6-1 to TRBJ2-2; no clear D gene. V lost 10 bases to trimming and J lost 0 bases, with 12 bases between them. This CDR3 is 14 amino acids long. Looked up from germline, CDR1 is MNHNS and CDR2 is SASEGT. The CDR3 region has the DNA TGTGCCAACAGAGACTTCGCGAACACCGGGGAGCTGTTTTTT. It translates to CANRDFANTGELFF.

The chain is built from TRBV7-9 and TRBJ2-7, with unresolved D. Germline lookup yields CDR1 SEHNR and CDR2 FQNEAQ (reference sequence). Trimming took 1 base from V and 0 from J, leaving 7 bases between them. The CDR3 contains 14 residues. The CDR3 region is CASSLGSYSYEQYF. CDR3 bases: TGTGCCAGCAGCTTAGGGAGCTACTCCTACGAGCAGTACTTC.

The CDR3 nucleotides read TGTGCCACCAGCCAGCAGAGGGAAGCGGGATACGAGCAGTACTTC. The encoded protein is CATSQQREAGYEQYF. The V call is TRBV15, the J call TRBJ2-7, with 7 bases lining up with TRBD2. V dropped 5 bases and J dropped 4; count of bases not matched to a gene: 11. The CDR3 consists of 15 residues. The germline gives CDR1 LNHNV, CDR2 YYDKDF (reference sequence).

This clone occurred a few times. The chain recombines TRBV11-1 with TRBJ2-2, with TRBD2 identical over 7 bases. V was clipped by 5 bases and J by 2 bases; unmatched bases: 8. This CDR3 comprises 16 residues. CDR1 is SGHAT and CDR2 is FQDESV in the germline V gene (reference sequence). The CDR3 nucleotides read TGTGCCAGCAGCCCCCACAGCGGGACTAACACCGGGGAGCTGTTTTTT. Its translation: CASSPHSGTNTGELFF.

CDR3 in amino acids: CASSWGTGVEAFF. The DNA of the CDR3 is TGCGCCAGCAGCTGGGGGACAGGGGTTGAAGCTTTCTTT. The rearrangement joins TRBV5-1 to TRBJ1-1, with 10 bases fitting TRBD1. The CDR3 is made up of 13 amino acids. CDR1 and CDR2 (germline): SGHRS, YFSETQ. V shed 3 bases, J shed 7 bases, and the junction held 3 bases outside the gene matches.

The V call is TRBV18, the J call TRBJ1-2, with TRBD1 matching 8 bases. Germline V gene sequence: CDR1 KGHSH, CDR2 LQKENI. Germline trimming cut 3 bases from V and 5 bases from J; bases unmatched to any gene: 14. This CDR3 contains 17 residues. This CDR3 is CASSPSFQGAKTYGYTF. The DNA of the CDR3 is TGTGCCAGCTCACCGTCATTTCAGGGGGCTAAAACGTATGGCTACACCTTC.

The gene calls are TRBV18 and TRBJ1-1; D is undetermined. V lost 7 bases, J lost 6 bases, and 30 bases lay in between. There are 18 residues in the CDR3. CDR1 and CDR2 (germline): KGHSH, LQKENI. The CDR3 reads CASFPQGPDVRVSAEAFF. The CDR3 region has the DNA TGTGCCAGCTTTCCCCAAGGCCCGGACGTGAGGGTGAGCGCTGAAGCTTTCTTT.

The chain carries TRBV10-1 and TRBJ1-1; D remains ambiguous. The CDR3 is made up of 12 amino acids. The V gene's germline CDR1 is WNHNN and CDR2 SYGVQD (reference sequence). Trimming stripped 3 bases from V and 8 bases from J, with 10 bases between. The CDR3 loop is CASSDPGSEAFF. The DNA of the CDR3 is TGCGCCAGCAGTGACCCGGGTTCCGAAGCTTTCTTT.

V and J are TRBV27 and TRBJ1-2; 8 positions match TRBD1. The CDR3 runs 15 residues. The germline V gene has CDR1 MNHEY and CDR2 SMNVEV (reference sequence). J gave up 6 bases and V 6 bases, and 12 bases lay outside the gene matches. CDR3 sequence: CASRAIYRGWNGYTF. DNA of the CDR3: TGTGCCAGCAGGGCAATTTACAGGGGGTGGAATGGCTACACCTTC.

The J gene is TRBJ1-2, the V gene TRBV6-1; 9 nucleotides align to TRBD1. The V segment lost 3 bases and the J segment 7 bases; nucleotides outside the gene matches: 6. Germline CDR1 is MNHNS and CDR2 is SASEGT. This CDR3 is built from 14 residues. CDR3 nucleotides: TGTGCCAGCAGTGATTTACAGGGGGCGTTTGGCTACACCTTC. Translating it yields CASSDLQGAFGYTF.

This chain uses TRBV15 with TRBJ2-1; D call uncertain. Germline CDR1 LNHNV, CDR2 YYDKDF (reference sequence). The V and J ends lost 0 bases and 7 bases respectively, with 13 bases between them. This CDR3 contains 15 residues. The CDR3 nucleotides are TGTGCCACCAGCAGAGATCCCGCTAGTCGAAATGAGCAGTTCTTC. It yields the protein CATSRDPASRNEQFF.

The chain combines TRBV7-8 with TRBJ1-5; maybe TRBD1 (6 bases). Germline V lookup: CDR1 SGHVS, CDR2 FQNEAQ. The V and J ends lost 0 bases and 5 bases respectively, with 11 bases between them. This CDR3 is 15 amino acids long. The CDR3 sequence: CASSLAIYRDQPQHF. The CDR3 DNA sequence: TGTGCCAGCAGCTTAGCGATCTACAGGGATCAGCCCCAGCATTTT.

The chain employs TRBV2 and TRBJ2-3; 9 bases line up with TRBD1. V was clipped by 10 bases and J by 2 bases; unmatched bases: 22. The germline CDR1 and CDR2 sequences are SNHLY and FYNNEI. This CDR3 is built from 19 residues. CDR3 nucleotide sequence: TGTGCCATCCAAGCGGGACAGGGATTTCCCTCCAAGCACACAGATACGCAGTATTTT. It specifies CAIQAGQGFPSKHTDTQYF. Full variable domain (rest looked up from reference TRBV2 and TRBJ2-3): EPEVTQTPSHQVTQMGQEVILRCVPISNHLYFYWYRQILGQKVEFLVSFYNNEISEKSEIFDDQFSVERPDGSNFTLKIRSTKLEDSAMYFCAIQAGQGFPSKHTDTQYFGPGTRLTVL.